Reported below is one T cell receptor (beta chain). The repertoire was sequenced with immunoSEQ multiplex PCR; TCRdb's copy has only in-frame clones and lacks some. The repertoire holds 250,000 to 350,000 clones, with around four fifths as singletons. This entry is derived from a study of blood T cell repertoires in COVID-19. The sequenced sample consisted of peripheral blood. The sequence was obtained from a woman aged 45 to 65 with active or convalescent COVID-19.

The CDR3 sequence is CASTPPGTGVYEQYF. The CDR3 bases are TGTGCCAGCACTCCCCCCGGGACAGGGGTCTACGAGCAGTACTTC. This chain links TRBV28 with TRBJ2-7, with 10 bases lining up with TRBD1. Trimming cost V 7 bases and J 3 bases; bases outside gene matches: 9. Germline lookup yields CDR1 MDHEN and CDR2 SYDVKM. The CDR3 extends over 15 amino acids.